The clone carrying this T cell receptor (beta chain) has at least ten counts. The sample originates from a study of T cells in Graves' hyperthyroidism and ophthalmopathy. From RNA transcripts, TCR beta CDR3 regions were amplified. The HTBI primer set served for first-round RT-PCR of the TCR CDR3. TCRdb itself ran the multiplex PCR reads through MiXCR, one entry per CDR3 protein. The data hold a few hundred thousand distinct CDR3 sequences, with roughly an eighth observed a single time. The ends were cut back, 0 bases at V and 10 bases at J, with 11 bases in the middle. The germline V gene has CDR1 SGHDT and CDR2 YYEEEE. The CDR3 loop spans 13 amino acids.

V gene TRBV5-6 combines with J gene TRBJ2-1; D not certain. This clonotype originated in a woman under 30 with Graves' hyperthyroidism. Sequencing input: blood. CDR3 sequence: CASSLVDLWEQFF. In DNA, the CDR3 is TGTGCCAGCAGCTTGGTCGACCTCTGGGAGCAGTTCTTC. The full variable domain, its missing parts supplied by reference TRBV5-6 and TRBJ2-1, is DAGVTQSPTHLIKTRGQQVTLRCSPKSGHDTVSWYQQALGQGPQFIFQYYEEEERQRGNFPDRFSGHQFPNYSSELNVNALLLGDSALYLCASSLVDLWEQFFGPGTRLTVL.